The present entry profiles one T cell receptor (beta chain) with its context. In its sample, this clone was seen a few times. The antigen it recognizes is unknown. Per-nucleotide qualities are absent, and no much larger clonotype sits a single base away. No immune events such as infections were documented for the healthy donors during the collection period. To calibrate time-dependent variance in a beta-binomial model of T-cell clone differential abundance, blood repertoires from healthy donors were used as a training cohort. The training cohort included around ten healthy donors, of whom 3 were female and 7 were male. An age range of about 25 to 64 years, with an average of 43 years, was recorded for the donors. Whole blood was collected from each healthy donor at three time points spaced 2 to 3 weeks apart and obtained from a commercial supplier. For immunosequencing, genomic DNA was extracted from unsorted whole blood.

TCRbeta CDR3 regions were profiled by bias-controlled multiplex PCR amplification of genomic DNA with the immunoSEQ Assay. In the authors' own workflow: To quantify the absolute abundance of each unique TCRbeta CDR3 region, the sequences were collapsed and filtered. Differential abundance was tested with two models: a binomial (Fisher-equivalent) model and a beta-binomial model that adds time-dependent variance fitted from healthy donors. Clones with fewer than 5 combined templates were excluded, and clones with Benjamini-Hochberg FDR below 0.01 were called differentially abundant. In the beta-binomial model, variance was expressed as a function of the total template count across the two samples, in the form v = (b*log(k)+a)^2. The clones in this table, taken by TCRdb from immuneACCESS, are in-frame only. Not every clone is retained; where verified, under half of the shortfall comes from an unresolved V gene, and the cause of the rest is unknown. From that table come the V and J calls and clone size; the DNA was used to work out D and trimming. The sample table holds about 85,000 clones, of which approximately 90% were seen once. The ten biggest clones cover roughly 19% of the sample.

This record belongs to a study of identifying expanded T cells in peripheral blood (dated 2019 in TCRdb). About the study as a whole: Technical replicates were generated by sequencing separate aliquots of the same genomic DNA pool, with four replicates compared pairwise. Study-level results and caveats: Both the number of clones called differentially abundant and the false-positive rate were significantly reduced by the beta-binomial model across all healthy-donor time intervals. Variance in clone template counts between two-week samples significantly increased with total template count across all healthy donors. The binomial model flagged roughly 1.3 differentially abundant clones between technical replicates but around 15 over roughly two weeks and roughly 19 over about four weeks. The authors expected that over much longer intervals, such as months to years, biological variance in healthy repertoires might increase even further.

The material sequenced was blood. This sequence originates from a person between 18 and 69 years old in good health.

At the DNA level, the sequence is TGTGCCAGCAGCTTGGTGGTAGCGGGTTCTGATACGCAGTATTTT. The resulting protein is CASSLVVAGSDTQYF. The chain joins TRBV11-2 to TRBJ2-3; the central 7 bases match TRBD2. CDR1 and CDR2, looked up from the germline V gene, are SGHAT and FQNNGV. Counted from cysteine to phenylalanine, this CDR3 has 15 amino acids. Only the CDR3 region is kept as DNA, spanning 45 bases read in frame from base 1. At the junction V is shortened by 3 bases and J by 6 bases; bases outside the gene matches: 9.